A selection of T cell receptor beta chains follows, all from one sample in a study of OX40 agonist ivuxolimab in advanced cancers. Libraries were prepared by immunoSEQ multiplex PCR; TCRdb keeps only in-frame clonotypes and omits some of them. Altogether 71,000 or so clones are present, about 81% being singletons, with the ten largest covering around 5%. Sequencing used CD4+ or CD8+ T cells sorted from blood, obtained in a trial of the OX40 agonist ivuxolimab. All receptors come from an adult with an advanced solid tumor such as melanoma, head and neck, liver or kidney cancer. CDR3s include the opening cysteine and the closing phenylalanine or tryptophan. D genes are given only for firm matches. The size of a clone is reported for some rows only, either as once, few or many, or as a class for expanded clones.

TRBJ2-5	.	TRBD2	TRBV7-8	CASSRTSGKGGETQYF	TGTGCCAGCAGCCGGACTAGCGGGAAGGGGGGAGAGACCCAGTACTTC
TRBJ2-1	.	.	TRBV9	CASSVWIGLQGMWNEQFF	TGTGCCAGCAGCGTGTGGATAGGGCTGCAGGGGATGTGGAATGAGCAGTTCTTC
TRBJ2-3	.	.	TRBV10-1	CASSASVATDTQYF	TGCGCCAGCAGTGCGTCCGTTGCCACAGATACGCAGTATTTT
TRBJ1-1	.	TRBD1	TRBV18	CASSPAGRGYTEAFF	TGTGCCAGCTCCCCAGCGGGCAGGGGGTACACTGAAGCTTTCTTT
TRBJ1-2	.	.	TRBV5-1	CASSLAVGGYYGYTF	TGCGCCAGCAGCTTGGCGGTAGGAGGGTACTATGGCTACACCTTC
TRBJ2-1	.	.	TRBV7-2	CASSSDRSPTEQFF	TGTGCCAGCAGCTCCGACCGCTCCCCCACTGAGCAGTTCTTC
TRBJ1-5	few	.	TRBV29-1	CSVEEGANQPQHF	TGCAGCGTTGAAGAGGGGGCGAATCAGCCCCAGCATTTT
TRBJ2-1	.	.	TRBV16	CASSRGWNNEQFF	TGTGCCAGCAGCCGTGGGTGGAACAATGAGCAGTTCTTC
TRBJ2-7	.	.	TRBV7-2	CASSPQPSYEQYF	TGTGCCAGCAGCCCCCAACCGTCCTACGAGCAGTACTTC
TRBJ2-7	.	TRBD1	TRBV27	CASSLDRYHYEQYF	TGTGCCAGCAGTTTGGACAGGTATCACTACGAGCAGTACTTC
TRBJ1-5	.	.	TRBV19	CASSTYGQGQQPQHF	TGTGCCAGTAGTACCTATGGGCAGGGTCAACAGCCCCAGCATTTT
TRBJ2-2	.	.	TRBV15	CATRFYTGELFF	TGTGCCACCAGATTTTACACCGGGGAGCTGTTTTTT
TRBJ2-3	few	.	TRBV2	CASRTGVGGADTQYF	TGTGCCAGCAGGACCGGGGTAGGGGGGGCAGATACGCAGTATTTT
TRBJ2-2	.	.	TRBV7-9	CASRPGAGNTGELFF	TGTGCCAGTAGGCCCGGGGCAGGAAACACCGGGGAGCTGTTTTTT
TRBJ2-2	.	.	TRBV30	CAWTVSPTGELFF	TGTGCCTGGACCGTATCCCCCACCGGGGAGCTGTTTTTT
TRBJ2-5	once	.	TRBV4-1	CASSPHKRSEETQYF	TGCGCCAGCAGTCCTCACAAAAGGAGTGAAGAGACCCAGTACTTC
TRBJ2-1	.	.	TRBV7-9	CASSKLRQQFF	TGTGCCAGCAGCAAGCTACGACAGCAGTTCTTC
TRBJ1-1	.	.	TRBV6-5	CASSYRGEGTEAFF	TGTGCCAGCAGTTACCGTGGGGAGGGCACTGAAGCTTTCTTT
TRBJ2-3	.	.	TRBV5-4	CASSFGRASGSTDTQYF	TGTGCCAGCAGCTTCGGTAGGGCGAGCGGAAGCACAGATACGCAGTATTTT
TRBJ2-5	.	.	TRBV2	CASSVRTASGAQYF	TGTGCCAGCAGCGTAAGGACAGCCTCAGGGGCCCAGTACTTC
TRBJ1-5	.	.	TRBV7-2	CASSLGANQPQHF	TGTGCCAGCAGCTTAGGTGCGAATCAGCCCCAGCATTTT
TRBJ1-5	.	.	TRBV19	CASAQGRSNQPQHF	TGTGCCAGCGCGCAGGGACGTAGCAATCAGCCCCAGCATTTT
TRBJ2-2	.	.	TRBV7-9	CASSTVGDTGELFF	TGCGCCAGCAGCACAGTGGGGGACACCGGGGAGCTGTTTTTT
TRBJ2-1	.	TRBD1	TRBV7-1	CASSLEGQGFSEQFF	TGTGCCAGCAGCTTAGAAGGACAGGGGTTCAGTGAGCAGTTCTTC
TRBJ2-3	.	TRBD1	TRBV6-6	CASRPRRGDRGDTQYF	TGTGCCAGCAGACCCCGTCGGGGGGACAGGGGAGATACGCAGTATTTT
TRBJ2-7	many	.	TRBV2	CASSVQGLVEQYF	TGTGCCAGCAGTGTTCAGGGATTGGTCGAGCAGTACTTC
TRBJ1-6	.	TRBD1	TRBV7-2	CASSLDRGPSPLHF	TGTGCCAGCAGCTTAGACAGGGGGCCTTCACCCCTCCACTTT
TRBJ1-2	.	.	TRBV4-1	CASSQDSTGRIPNGYTF	TGCGCCAGCAGCCAAGATTCGACGGGGCGCATCCCTAATGGCTACACCTTC
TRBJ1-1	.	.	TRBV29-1	CSARRQGGFEAFF	TGCAGCGCGAGGCGGCAGGGTGGTTTTGAAGCTTTCTTT
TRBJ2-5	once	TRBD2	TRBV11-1	CASSLEAGAGETQYF	TGTGCCAGCAGCTTAGAAGCGGGAGCGGGAGAGACCCAGTACTTC
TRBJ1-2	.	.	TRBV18	CASSPLREGGGGYTF	TGTGCCAGCTCACCACTCCGAGAGGGCGGGGGCGGCTACACCTTC
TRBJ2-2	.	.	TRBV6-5	CASSYSGKNTGELFF	TGTGCCAGCAGTTACTCTGGGAAGAACACCGGGGAGCTGTTTTTT
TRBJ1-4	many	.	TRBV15	CATSRDISRNEKLFF	TGTGCCACCAGCAGAGATATAAGCAGAAATGAAAAACTGTTTTTT
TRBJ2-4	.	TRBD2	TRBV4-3	CASSQDTSGRSIGAKNIQYF	TGCGCCAGCAGCCAAGATACTAGCGGGAGAAGTATCGGGGCCAAAAACATTCAGTACTTC
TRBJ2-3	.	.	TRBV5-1	CASTEVAGTDTQYF	TGCGCCAGCACCGAAGTGGCTGGCACAGATACGCAGTATTTT
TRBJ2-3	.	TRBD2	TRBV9	CASSVGLAGARTQYF	TGTGCCAGCAGCGTAGGACTAGCGGGAGCCCGAACGCAGTATTTT
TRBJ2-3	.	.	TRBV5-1	CASSLRIRQSGTDTQYF	TGCGCCAGCAGCCTACGAATACGTCAATCGGGCACAGATACGCAGTATTTT
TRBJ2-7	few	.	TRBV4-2	CASSFFGGPEQYF	TGTGCCAGCAGCTTCTTCGGAGGGCCCGAGCAGTACTTC
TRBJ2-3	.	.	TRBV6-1	CASKGDLHTDTQYF	TGTGCCAGCAAAGGGGACCTCCACACAGATACGCAGTATTTT
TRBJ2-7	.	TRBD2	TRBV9	CASSVASGYSYEQYF	TGTGCCAGCAGCGTAGCTAGCGGCTACTCCTACGAGCAGTACTTC